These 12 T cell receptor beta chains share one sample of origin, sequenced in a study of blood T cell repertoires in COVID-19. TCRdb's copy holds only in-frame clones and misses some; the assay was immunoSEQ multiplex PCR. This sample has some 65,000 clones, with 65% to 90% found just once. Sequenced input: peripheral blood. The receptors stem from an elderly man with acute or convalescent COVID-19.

The CDR3 protein is CASTRSRTGGTEAFF. CDR3 nucleotides: TGTGCCAGCACCCGCTCGAGGACAGGGGGCACTGAAGCTTTCTTT. This sequence joins TRBV5-8 and TRBJ1-1, with TRBD1 matching over 10 bases. The V gene's germline CDR1 is SGHTS and CDR2 YDEGEE. V dropped 6 bases and J dropped 4; count of bases not matched to a gene: 9. The CDR3 length is 15 residues.

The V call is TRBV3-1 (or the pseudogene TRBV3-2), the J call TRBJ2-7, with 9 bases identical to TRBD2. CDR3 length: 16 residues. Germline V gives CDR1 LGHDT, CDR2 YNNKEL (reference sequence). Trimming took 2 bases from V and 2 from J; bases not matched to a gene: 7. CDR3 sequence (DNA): TGTGCCAGCAGCCAATCAGGACTAGCGCAGGCCTACGAGCAGTACTTC. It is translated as CASSQSGLAQAYEQYF.

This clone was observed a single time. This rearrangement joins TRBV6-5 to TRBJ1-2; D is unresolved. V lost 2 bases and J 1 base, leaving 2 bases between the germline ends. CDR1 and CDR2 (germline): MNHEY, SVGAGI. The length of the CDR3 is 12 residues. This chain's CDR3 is CASSYRNYGYTF. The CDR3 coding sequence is TGTGCCAGCAGTTACCGTAACTATGGCTACACCTTC.

The CDR3 nucleotides read TGTGCCAGCAGCTGGGACAGGGTCTCTAACTATGGCTACACCTTC. This gives the protein CASSWDRVSNYGYTF. The chain has TRBV7-8 and TRBJ1-2; 9 positions agree with TRBD1. The J segment lost 0 bases and the V segment lost 4 bases, leaving 3 bases of the junction unmatched. Germline loops: CDR1 SGHVS, CDR2 FQNEAQ. The CDR3 runs to 15 residues.

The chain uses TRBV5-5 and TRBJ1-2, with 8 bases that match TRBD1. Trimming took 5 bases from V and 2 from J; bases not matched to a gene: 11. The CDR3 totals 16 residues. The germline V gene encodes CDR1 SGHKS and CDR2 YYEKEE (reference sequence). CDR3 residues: CASSYAPQGENYGYTF. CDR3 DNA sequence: TGTGCCAGCAGTTACGCCCCACAGGGGGAAAACTATGGCTACACCTTC.

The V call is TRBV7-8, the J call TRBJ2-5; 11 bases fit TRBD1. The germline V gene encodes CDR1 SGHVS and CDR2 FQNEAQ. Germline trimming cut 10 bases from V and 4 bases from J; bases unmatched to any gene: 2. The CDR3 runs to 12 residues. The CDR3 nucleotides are TGTGCCACCGGGACAGGGGGAGAGACCCAGTACTTC. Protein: CATGTGGETQYF.

The CDR3 coding sequence is TGTGCCAGCAGCCTGGGGACAGGGCAAAATGAAAAACTGTTTTTT. Residues: CASSLGTGQNEKLFF. The chain is built from TRBV3-1 (or the pseudogene TRBV3-2) and TRBJ1-4, with TRBD1 matching over 9 bases. The V gene end was trimmed by 4 bases and the J gene end by 5 bases; junction bases not matched to a gene: 5. Germline values: CDR1 LGHDT, CDR2 YNNKEL (reference sequence). This CDR3 is built from 15 residues.

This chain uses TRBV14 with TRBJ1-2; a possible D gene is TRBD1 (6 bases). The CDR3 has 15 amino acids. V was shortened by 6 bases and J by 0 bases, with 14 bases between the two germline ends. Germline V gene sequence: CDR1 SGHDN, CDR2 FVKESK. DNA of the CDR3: TGTGCCAGCAGTCGAAGGGGGGGGACTAACTATGGCTACACCTTC. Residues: CASSRRGGTNYGYTF. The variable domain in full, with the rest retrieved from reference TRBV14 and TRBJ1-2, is EAGVTQFPSHSVIEKGQTVTLRCDPISGHDNLYWYRRVMGKEIKFLLHFVKESKQDESGMPNNRFLAERTGGTYSTLKVQPAELEDSGVYFCASSRRGGTNYGYTFGSGTRLTVV.

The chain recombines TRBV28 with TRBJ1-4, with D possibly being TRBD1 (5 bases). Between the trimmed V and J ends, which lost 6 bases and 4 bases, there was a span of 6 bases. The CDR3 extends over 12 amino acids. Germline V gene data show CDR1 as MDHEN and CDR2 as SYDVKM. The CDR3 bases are TGTGCCAGCAGGGACAATAATGAAAAACTGTTTTTT. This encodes CASRDNNEKLFF.

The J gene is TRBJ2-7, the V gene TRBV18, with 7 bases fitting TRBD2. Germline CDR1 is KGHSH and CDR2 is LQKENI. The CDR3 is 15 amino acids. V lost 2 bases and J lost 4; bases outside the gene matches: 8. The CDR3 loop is CASSPGRALAYEQYF. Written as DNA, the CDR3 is TGTGCCAGCTCACCAGGGAGGGCTTTGGCTTACGAGCAGTACTTC.

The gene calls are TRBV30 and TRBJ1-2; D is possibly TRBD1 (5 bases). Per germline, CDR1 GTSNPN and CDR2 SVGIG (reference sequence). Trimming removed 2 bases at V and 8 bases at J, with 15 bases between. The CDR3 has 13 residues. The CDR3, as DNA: TGTGCCTGGAGTCCGAAGCAGGGATCCGGCTACACCTTC. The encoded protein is CAWSPKQGSGYTF.

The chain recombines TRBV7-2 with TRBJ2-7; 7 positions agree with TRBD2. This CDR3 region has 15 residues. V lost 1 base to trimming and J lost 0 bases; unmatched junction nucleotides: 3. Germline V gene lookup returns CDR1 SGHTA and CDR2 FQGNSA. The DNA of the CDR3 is TGTGCCAGCAGCTTAGGTGGGAGGGGCTCCTACGAGCAGTACTTC. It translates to CASSLGGRGSYEQYF.